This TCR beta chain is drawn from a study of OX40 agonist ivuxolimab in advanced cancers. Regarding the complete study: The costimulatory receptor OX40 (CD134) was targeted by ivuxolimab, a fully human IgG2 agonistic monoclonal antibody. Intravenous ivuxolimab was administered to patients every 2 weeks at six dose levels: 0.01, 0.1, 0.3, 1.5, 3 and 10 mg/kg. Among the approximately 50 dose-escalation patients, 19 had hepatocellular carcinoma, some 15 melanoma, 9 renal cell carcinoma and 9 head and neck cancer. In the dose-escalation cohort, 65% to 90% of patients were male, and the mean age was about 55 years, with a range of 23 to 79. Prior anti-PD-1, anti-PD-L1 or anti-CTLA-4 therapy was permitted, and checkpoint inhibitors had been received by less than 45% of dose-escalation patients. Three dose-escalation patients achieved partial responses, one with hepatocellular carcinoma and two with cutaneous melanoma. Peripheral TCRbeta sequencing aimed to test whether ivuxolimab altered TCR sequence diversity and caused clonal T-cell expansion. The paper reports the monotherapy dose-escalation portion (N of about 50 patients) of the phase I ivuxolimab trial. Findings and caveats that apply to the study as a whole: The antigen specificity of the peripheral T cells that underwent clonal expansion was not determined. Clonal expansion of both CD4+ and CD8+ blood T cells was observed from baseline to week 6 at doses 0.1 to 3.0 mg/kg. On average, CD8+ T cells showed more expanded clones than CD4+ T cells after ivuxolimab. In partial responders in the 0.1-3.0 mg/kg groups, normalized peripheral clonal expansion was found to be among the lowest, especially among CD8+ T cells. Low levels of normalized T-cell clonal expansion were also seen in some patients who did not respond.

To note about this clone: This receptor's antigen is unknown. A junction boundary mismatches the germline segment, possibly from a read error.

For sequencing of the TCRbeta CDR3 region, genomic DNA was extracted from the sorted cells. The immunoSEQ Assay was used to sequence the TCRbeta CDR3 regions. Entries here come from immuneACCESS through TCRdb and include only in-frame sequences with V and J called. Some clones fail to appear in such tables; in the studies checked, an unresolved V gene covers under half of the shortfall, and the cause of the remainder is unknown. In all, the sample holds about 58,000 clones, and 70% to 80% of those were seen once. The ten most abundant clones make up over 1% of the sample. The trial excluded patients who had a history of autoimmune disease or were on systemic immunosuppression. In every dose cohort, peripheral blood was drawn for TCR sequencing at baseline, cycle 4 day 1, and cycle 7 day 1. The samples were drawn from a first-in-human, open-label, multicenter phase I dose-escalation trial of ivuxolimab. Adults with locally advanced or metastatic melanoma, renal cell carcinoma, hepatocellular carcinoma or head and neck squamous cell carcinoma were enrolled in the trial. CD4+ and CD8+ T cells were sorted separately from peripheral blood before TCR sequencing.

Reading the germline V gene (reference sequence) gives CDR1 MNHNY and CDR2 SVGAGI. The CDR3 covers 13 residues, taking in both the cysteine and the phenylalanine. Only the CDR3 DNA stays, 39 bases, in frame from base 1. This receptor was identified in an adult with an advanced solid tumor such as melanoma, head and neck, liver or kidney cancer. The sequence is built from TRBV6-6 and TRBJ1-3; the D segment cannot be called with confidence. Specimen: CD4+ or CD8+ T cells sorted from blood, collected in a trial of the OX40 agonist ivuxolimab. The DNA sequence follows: TGTGCCAGCAAGACGGGCTCTGGAAGCACCATATATTTT. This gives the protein CASKTGSGSTIYF.